This T cell receptor beta chain was captured by sequencing in a study of CXCR3-negative and CXCR3-positive naive CD8 T cells. Study details: For each library, about 1.5 +/- 0.3 million TRB reads were obtained, 110 million to 150 million in total. Study conclusions and caveats: CXCR3 expression dropped partially after cryopreservation, and most assays relied on fresh PBMCs. Hydrophobicity was higher for TRB CDR3s found in CXCR3-positive naive cells than in CXCR3-negative naive cells.

Libraries of TRB cDNA were made by 5' RACE and carried UMIs. TCRdb re-analyzed the 5' RACE reads; it lists each CDR3 protein once, without DNA. The sample features tens of thousands of distinct CDR3 sequences, with approximately 0.82% in its top ten. Triplicate sorting captured roughly 300,000 cells each from every CD8+ T cell subset. CD45RO-CCR7+CD27+CD95- characterized naive CD8+ T cells. Germline-derived CDR1 and CDR2 are SQVTM and ANQGSEA. The CDR3 is 12 residues long. Of note for this clonotype: No antigen is known for it.

Sequencing was carried out using naive CXCR3+ CD8+ T cells from blood. Subset of the sample: CD45RO-CCR7+CD27+CD95- naive CD8+ T cells expressing CXCR3 (TNR3+). The chain uses TRBV29-1 and TRBJ2-7; with no DNA, the TCRdb D assignment of TRBD1 cannot be verified. This TCR derives from a human donor in good health. Some clones in this sample may be carry-over from other donors' samples. CDR3 protein: CSVVQGSYEQYF.